This T cell receptor beta chain comes out of a study of long-term antiretroviral therapy in people with HIV. Findings of the study overall: Subsequent to ART, diversity was augmented yet persisted below that of transplant donor controls.

Comment on this clone: The antigen is unknown.

The ends were cut back, 4 bases at V and 5 bases at J, with 15 bases in the middle. This CDR3 has 15 residues. Germline assignment: CDR1 SGHDT and CDR2 YYEEEE. The run of the v3.0 immunoSEQ assay was at survey level. The study targeted about 35,000-50,000 T-cell genomes per sample in sequencing. Only in-frame clones appear in the TCRdb table, and some are missing; sequencing was by immunoSEQ multiplex PCR. The sample lists more than 7,000 clones, over 60% occurring once. Every sample had about 0.85-10 million cryopreserved PBMC in it before DNA extraction. Specimen: unsorted PBMCs, collected about 0.9 years before starting antiretroviral therapy. The chain recombines TRBV5-6 with TRBJ2-2; tentatively, D is TRBD2 (5 bases). The TCR originated in a man in his forties with HIV. This CDR3 is CASSPHRGVTGELFF. CDR3 bases: TGTGCCAGCAGCCCACACCGGGGAGTTACCGGGGAGCTGTTTTTT.